The rows below give T cell receptor beta chains drawn from one sample of a study of tumor and adjacent non-tumor tissue in lung cancer. TCRdb ran MiXCR on the multiplex PCR reads and lists one entry per CDR3 protein. The table records roughly 220,000 distinct CDR3 sequences, 70% to 75% of them present only once. The sample consisted of lung tumor tissue. These receptors came from a man aged 55 to 70 with non-small cell lung cancer. The CDR3 runs from the conserved cysteine through the conserved F or W. A D gene is named only where the DNA matches it firmly. Rows give clone size only sometimes, using once, few, many, or a class for an expanded clone.

j_call: TRBJ1-1; d_call: -; v_call: TRBV12-3/TRBV12-4; clone_size: few; cdr3_nt: TGTGCCAGCAGCCCCTATGGGTCGGCTTTCTTT; cdr3_aa: CASSPYGSAFF
j_call: TRBJ2-7; d_call: -; v_call: TRBV6-5; clone_size: -; cdr3_nt: TGTGCCAACAGGAGATCCAGGGGGGGCATTCCCTACGAGCAGTACTTC; cdr3_aa: CANRRSRGGIPYEQYF
j_call: TRBJ1-2; d_call: -; v_call: TRBV4-3; clone_size: -; cdr3_nt: TGCGCCAGCAGCCACCATGGGGCTCTCAGGAACTATGGCTACACCTTC; cdr3_aa: CASSHHGALRNYGYTF
j_call: TRBJ1-4; d_call: -; v_call: TRBV6-6; clone_size: -; cdr3_nt: TGTGCCAGCAGTTACCCCCGGCCGCAGACAGAATTTAATGAAAAACTGTTTTTT; cdr3_aa: CASSYPRPQTEFNEKLFF
j_call: TRBJ2-1; d_call: -; v_call: TRBV20-1; clone_size: once; cdr3_nt: TGCAATGCTAGAGACCTCCGGGGACTCAATGAACAGTTCTTC; cdr3_aa: CNARDLRGLNEQFF
j_call: TRBJ2-6; d_call: TRBD2; v_call: TRBV4-1; clone_size: -; cdr3_nt: TGCGCCAGCAGCCAAGCCACTAGCGGGTCTGCACCCTACTCTGGGACCAACGTCCTGACTTTC; cdr3_aa: CASSQATSGSAPYSGTNVLTF
j_call: TRBJ2-4; d_call: -; v_call: TRBV20-1; clone_size: many; cdr3_nt: TGCAGTGCGCCGGACAGACGGGTAGCCAAAAACATTCAGTACTTC; cdr3_aa: CSAPDRRVAKNIQYF
j_call: TRBJ2-7; d_call: TRBD1; v_call: TRBV5-1; clone_size: once; cdr3_nt: TGCGCCAGCAGCTTGGCTCCGGGACAGGGATCCTACGAGCAGTACTTC; cdr3_aa: CASSLAPGQGSYEQYF
j_call: TRBJ2-3; d_call: -; v_call: TRBV19; clone_size: -; cdr3_nt: TGTGCCAGTAGTATACTGGCAGGGTCTAAGGATACGCAGTATTTT; cdr3_aa: CASSILAGSKDTQYF
j_call: TRBJ1-2; d_call: -; v_call: TRBV28; clone_size: -; cdr3_nt: TGTGCCAGCAGTTTCAGTGACGGCTATGGCTACACCTTC; cdr3_aa: CASSFSDGYGYTF
j_call: TRBJ2-5; d_call: TRBD2; v_call: TRBV5-4; clone_size: -; cdr3_nt: TGTGCCAGCAGCCTTCGACTAGCGGGGGATCAAGAGACCCAGTACTTC; cdr3_aa: CASSLRLAGDQETQYF
j_call: TRBJ1-1; d_call: -; v_call: TRBV20-1; clone_size: -; cdr3_nt: TGCAGTGCTAGAGATAGCGGCCGAGGCACTGAAGCTTTCTTT; cdr3_aa: CSARDSGRGTEAFF
j_call: TRBJ1-2; d_call: -; v_call: TRBV29-1; clone_size: -; cdr3_nt: TGCAGCGCTGCTCGGACAAGGGGCTATGGATACACCTTC; cdr3_aa: CSAARTRGYGYTF
j_call: TRBJ1-5; d_call: TRBD1; v_call: TRBV6-2/TRBV6-3; clone_size: -; cdr3_nt: TGTGCCAGCAGTTATGGATTCGACAGGGGGTATCAGCCCCAGCATTTT; cdr3_aa: CASSYGFDRGYQPQHF
j_call: TRBJ2-5; d_call: TRBD2; v_call: TRBV29-1; clone_size: -; cdr3_nt: TGCAGCGTTGAAGATCTTGAATGGGAGGGTGAAGAGACCCAGTACTTC; cdr3_aa: CSVEDLEWEGEETQYF
j_call: TRBJ1-2; d_call: -; v_call: TRBV12-3/TRBV12-4; clone_size: -; cdr3_nt: TGTGTCAGCAGTTCCTGGGGTGAGATTACGAACTATGGCTACACCTTC; cdr3_aa: CVSSSWGEITNYGYTF
j_call: TRBJ2-2; d_call: -; v_call: TRBV29-1; clone_size: -; cdr3_nt: TGCAGCGTTCAGACTGGCACCGGGGAGATGTTATTT; cdr3_aa: CSVQTGTGEMLF
j_call: TRBJ1-1; d_call: -; v_call: TRBV5-6; clone_size: -; cdr3_nt: TGTGCCGGCAGCTACGGACATGAGACTGAAGCTTTCTTT; cdr3_aa: CAGSYGHETEAFF
j_call: TRBJ2-3; d_call: -; v_call: TRBV6-2/TRBV6-3; clone_size: -; cdr3_nt: TGTGCCAGCAGTTACAACGGATTCACAGATACGCAGTATTTT; cdr3_aa: CASSYNGFTDTQYF
j_call: TRBJ2-3; d_call: TRBD2; v_call: TRBV11-3; clone_size: many; cdr3_nt: TGTGCCAGCAGACTAGCGGCCACAGATACGCAGTATTTT; cdr3_aa: CASRLAATDTQYF
j_call: TRBJ1-1; d_call: -; v_call: TRBV11-1; clone_size: many; cdr3_nt: TGTGCCAGCAGCTTAGGCCCCTCGAAAGAAAGGGAAACCATCGGACCTTTCTTT; cdr3_aa: CASSLGPSKERETIGPFF
j_call: TRBJ2-3; d_call: -; v_call: TRBV29-1; clone_size: once; cdr3_nt: TGCAGCGATGAAAGTTTGGGACTGAGCACAGATACGCAGTATTTT; cdr3_aa: CSDESLGLSTDTQYF
j_call: TRBJ2-7; d_call: -; v_call: TRBV12-5; clone_size: -; cdr3_nt: TGTGCTAGTGGTTTGGCGGAGGGCCTCCCTTTGTACTTC; cdr3_aa: CASGLAEGLPLYF
j_call: TRBJ2-2; d_call: -; v_call: TRBV7-9; clone_size: few; cdr3_nt: TGTGCCGAGACTGCGGGAACGAACACCGGGGAGCTGTTTTTT; cdr3_aa: CAETAGTNTGELFF
j_call: TRBJ1-1; d_call: -; v_call: TRBV7-2; clone_size: -; cdr3_nt: TGTGCCAGCAGCTTTCTCGTGGCTGGAGCTTTCTTT; cdr3_aa: CASSFLVAGAFF
j_call: TRBJ2-7; d_call: TRBD1; v_call: TRBV10-2; clone_size: few; cdr3_nt: TGCGCCAACAGTCAAACGGGACAGGGGGCTAACGAGCAGTACTTC; cdr3_aa: CANSQTGQGANEQYF
j_call: TRBJ2-5; d_call: TRBD2; v_call: TRBV7-3; clone_size: -; cdr3_nt: TGTGCCAGCGCGCGGGGGTCCCAAGAGACCCAGTACTTC; cdr3_aa: CASARGSQETQYF
j_call: TRBJ1-4; d_call: -; v_call: TRBV5-1; clone_size: -; cdr3_nt: TGCACCAGCAGCTTGGCCCCACACAGGGAGGCTAATGAAAAACTGTTTTTT; cdr3_aa: CTSSLAPHREANEKLFF
j_call: TRBJ1-2; d_call: -; v_call: TRBV29-1; clone_size: -; cdr3_nt: TGCAGCGTTGATGTGATCGGGTCAACGAGATATCTTAATTATGGCTACACCTTC; cdr3_aa: CSVDVIGSTRYLNYGYTF
j_call: TRBJ1-4; d_call: -; v_call: TRBV7-8; clone_size: -; cdr3_nt: TGTGCCAGCAGCTTAGGAAGGGCGCTCTTTGACACTAATGAAAAACTGTTTTTT; cdr3_aa: CASSLGRALFDTNEKLFF
j_call: TRBJ2-7; d_call: -; v_call: TRBV11-2; clone_size: -; cdr3_nt: TGTGCCAGCGGCCGTGGGAGGGGGGCTCTCTCCTACGAGCAGTACTTT; cdr3_aa: CASGRGRGALSYEQYF
j_call: TRBJ2-6; d_call: TRBD1; v_call: TRBV20-1; clone_size: -; cdr3_nt: TGCAGTGCTCCGACAGGGGCTGGGGCCAATGTCCTGGCTTTC; cdr3_aa: CSAPTGAGANVLAF
j_call: TRBJ2-1; d_call: TRBD2; v_call: TRBV4-1; clone_size: -; cdr3_nt: TGCGCCAGCATCCAAGATTTGGATAGGACTAGCAGGGAAGGGATGAAGCAGTTATTC; cdr3_aa: CASIQDLDRTSREGMKQLF
j_call: TRBJ1-1; d_call: -; v_call: TRBV29-1; clone_size: once; cdr3_nt: TGCAGCGGCCTAGGGCAGGGGAACATAGAAGCTATCTTT; cdr3_aa: CSGLGQGNIEAIF
j_call: TRBJ1-5; d_call: -; v_call: TRBV6-5; clone_size: -; cdr3_nt: TGTGTCAGCAGTTACTCCCGGAATCAGCCTCAGCATTTT; cdr3_aa: CVSSYSRNQPQHF
j_call: TRBJ2-1; d_call: TRBD2; v_call: TRBV20-1; clone_size: many; cdr3_nt: TGCAGTGCTACCACCATCCGCCTAGCGGGAGTCGCCTACAATGAGCAGTTCTTC; cdr3_aa: CSATTIRLAGVAYNEQFF
j_call: TRBJ1-1; d_call: -; v_call: TRBV5-6; clone_size: -; cdr3_nt: TGTGCCAGCAGCTTGGGTGTAAGTGTCATGAACACTGAAGCTTTCTTT; cdr3_aa: CASSLGVSVMNTEAFF
j_call: TRBJ2-4; d_call: -; v_call: TRBV11-3; clone_size: few; cdr3_nt: TGTGCCAGCAGCTGGATGGGTCAGTACATCCAGTACTTC; cdr3_aa: CASSWMGQYIQYF
j_call: TRBJ2-3; d_call: -; v_call: TRBV11-1; clone_size: -; cdr3_nt: TGTGCCGACATCTTATCAAGGGTAGATACGCAGTATTTT; cdr3_aa: CADILSRVDTQYF
j_call: TRBJ1-2; d_call: -; v_call: TRBV4-3; clone_size: -; cdr3_nt: TGCGCCAGCAGCCAAGTGCTTTCCTGGACACCCGACTATGGCTACACCTTC; cdr3_aa: CASSQVLSWTPDYGYTF